This T cell receptor (beta chain) appears in the sequencing data of a study of blood T cells in healthy people across ages (dated by TCRdb to 2015 to 2017). With regard to the full study: Template switching captured roughly one uniquely barcoded TCR beta cDNA molecule per two T cells in model experiments. Using deep sequencing normalized with unique cDNA molecular identifiers, the study measured how TCR beta repertoire diversity changes with age. The donors were divided into four age groups: young (average 16 years), middle-aged (about 40), aged (around 67) and long-lived (roughly 82). The study analyzed two additional independent replicas of 1 million unique cDNA reads from the same blood draw for two donors, one aged 18 to 30 and one aged 80 or older.

In the germline V gene, CDR1 corresponds to SQVTM and CDR2 to ANQGSEA. V lost 7 bases and J lost 1 base; the stretch between them is 13 bases long. Reading from cysteine to phenylalanine, the CDR3 counts 13 amino acids. Here the CDR3 DNA is all that survives: 39 bases in frame from base 1. Preparation of the library involved 5' RACE. This sample was sequenced with an Illumina HiSeq 2500. A second roughly 7 to 12 cycle PCR used a sample-barcoded 5' primer and a J-beta primer mix. A template-switch 5' adaptor carrying 12 random nucleotides introduced a unique molecular identifier onto each TCR beta cDNA molecule. Each sample yielded at least 2.5 million CDR3-containing paired-end reads. First-strand cDNA synthesis was performed from all RNA using the Mint cDNA synthesis kit, with priming by a TRBC-specific oligonucleotide. All cDNA was treated with uracil-DNA glycosylase and then went through a first 18-cycle PCR with the universal primers M1SS and BC2_uni_R. As for the original processing: For normalization, 1 million high-quality reads were randomly selected from each sample, with every read carrying a distinct molecular identifier. Instead of being binned into consensus sequences, reads that shared molecular identifiers were thrown out. MiTCR, set to a Q25 quality threshold and the strictest error-elimination algorithm, was used for CDR3 identification, clonotype clustering and error correction. Lower-bound total TCR beta diversity was estimated with a nonparametric unseen species model using Euler transformation. TCRdb reprocessing: public reads trimmed at Q25 with fastp, clones called with MiXCR, in-frame beta chains kept. Entries are consolidated by CDR3 protein sequence, retaining the most common genes and DNA. These V and J calls originate from TCRdb's pipeline instead of the authors' own analysis. For this sample the table gives 450,000 to 650,000 distinct CDR3 sequences, of which approximately 25% were detected only once. Jointly, the top ten make up roughly 9% of the sample.

The 40 or so donors, aged about 6 to 100 years, were systemically healthy Caucasian individuals from Russia. Each donor gave 8 to 10 milliliters of peripheral blood, drawn into EDTA-treated Vacutainer tubes. Ficoll-Paque density-gradient centrifugation was used to isolate PBMCs, with at least 6.5 million obtained per sample. Trizol reagent was used to extract total RNA from the PBMCs, yielding at least 6 micrograms per sample. For every donor, flow cytometry on a PBMC aliquot measured the percentage of naive CD45RAhigh/CD27high T cells. General findings and caveats noted by the study authors: Compared with the aged group, the long-lived group had more naive CD4+ T cells, fewer expanded clones and increased TCR diversity, suggesting age selection. There was a strong correlation between observed TCR beta diversity and the percentage of naive T cells measured by flow cytometry. Because donor CMV infection status was unknown, age-related changes in expanded clonotypes were potentially confounded. Since profiling was done on bulk unsorted PBMCs, naive and antigen-experienced compartments could not be conclusively compared. Estimates of total diversity from one million sequenced T cells were regarded as lower bounds and underestimates. Observed TCR beta diversity per million T cells fell roughly linearly with age, and a significant reduction was already apparent by age roughly 40.

As for this clonotype: Its antigen is still unknown. No much larger clone is present one base from it, and per-base qualities are unavailable.

These data also formed part of another study, on T cells of mothers and their children. As that second paper reports: The donors were nine systemically healthy Caucasian individuals, made up of three mothers and their six children. cDNA synthesis used all of the extracted RNA, with 1.5 ug of RNA in each 15 ul reaction. In the second PCR, the M1S primer introduced both the sample barcodes and 2-4 random nucleotides. Over 8 million TCR beta CDR3 reads came from each mother, compared with some 3.1 million reads from each child. TCR recombination output is similarly shaped by thymic selection in related and unrelated pairs, with a minor effect exerted by inherited differences. Related mother-child pairs always showed normalized repertoire overlap that was slightly higher than in unrelated mother-child pairs, though the difference was never significant. No persistent microchimeric T cell clones were detected, at a sensitivity of 80 to 100 clones per million clonotypes. Deep NGS was used in the study to compare the TCR beta repertoires of mothers and children and to look for features that separate related mother-child pairs from unrelated individuals. The mean age was roughly 40 +/- 4 years for the mothers and about 12 +/- 4 years for the children. Libraries were sequenced on Illumina HiSeq 2000 with 100+100 nt paired-end reads after adapter ligation with NEBNext reagents. To prevent cross-contamination, the mother and child libraries were prepared one month apart and sequenced in separate runs. For each donor, somewhere between about 450,000 and 2,200,000 distinct TCR beta clonotypes were identified. Naive TCR beta clonotypes were estimated from low-frequency clonotypes matched to each donor's FACS-determined naive share, without sorting.

The receptor was derived from a boy younger than 18 in good health. Recombination joined TRBV29-1 with TRBJ1-1; the D gene lacks a confident call. The specimen sequenced was blood. The CDR3 region has the sequence CSATEGSNTEAFF. The DNA reads as follows: TGCAGCGCCACTGAGGGTTCGAACACTGAAGCTTTCTTT.